One and the same sample provided the 16 T cell receptor beta chains below, sequenced in a study of CD8+CD57+ T cells in acquired aplastic anemia. Genomic DNA, serving as template, underwent TCR beta VDJ and CDR3 profiling. TCRdb recomputed calls from the reads with MiXCR, one row per CDR3 protein. Of over 150,000 distinct CDR3 sequences in the sample, approximately 40% were seen once. The sequenced sample was sorted CD4+, CD8+, or CD8+CD57+ T cells (not recorded which) from PBMCs. The receptor set was obtained from a human donor in good health.

This chain joins TRBV7-9 and TRBJ1-6; no definite D call. The germline V gene encodes CDR1 SEHNR and CDR2 FQNEAQ (reference sequence). V shed 6 bases and J shed 7 bases, with 16 bases lying between them. This CDR3 comprises 15 residues. The CDR3 sequence is CASRGFSIGNSPLHF. CDR3 coding DNA: TGTGCCAGCAGAGGGTTTTCGATAGGGAATTCACCCCTCCACTTT.

The gene calls are TRBV29-1 and TRBJ1-1, with D hard to call. The germline V gene encodes CDR1 SQVTM and CDR2 ANQGSEA. The CDR3 is 12 amino acids. With 4 bases removed from V and 1 base from J, the gap between germline ends came to 7 bases. The CDR3 spells CSVGTANTEAFF. The CDR3 region has the DNA TGCAGCGTTGGGACGGCGAACACTGAAGCTTTCTTT.

This chain joins TRBV7-2 and TRBJ2-7; 9 bases fit TRBD1. This CDR3 region has 15 residues. Looked up from germline, CDR1 is SGHTA and CDR2 is FQGNSA. The trim removed 4 bases at V and 3 bases at J, leaving 7 bases unmatched. This CDR3 is CASSSYGTGSYEQYF. In DNA, the CDR3 is TGTGCCAGCAGCTCGTACGGGACAGGGAGCTACGAGCAGTACTTC. Supplemented by reference TRBV7-2 and TRBJ2-7, the full variable domain reads GAGVSQSPSNKVTEKGKDVELRCDPISGHTALYWYRQSLGQGLEFLIYFQGNSAPDKSGLPSDRFSAERTGGSVSTLTIQRTQQEDSAVYLCASSSYGTGSYEQYFGPGTRLTVT.

This clonotype occurred many times. The junction shows a germline mismatch at one end, possibly a read error. The genes are TRBV24-1 and TRBJ2-7; D may be TRBD1 or TRBD2 (5 bases each). This CDR3 has 13 residues. Germline V CDR1 and CDR2: KGHDR, SFDVKD. The DNA for the CDR3 is TGCGCCACCTCCGGGACCCCATCCTACGAGCAGTACTTC. Its protein is CATSGTPSYEQYF.

This clonotype was counted at least ten times. V gene TRBV7-3 combines with J gene TRBJ2-2; unclear D gene. V was shortened by 1 base and J by 6 bases, with 6 bases between the two germline ends. Per the germline V gene, CDR1 is SGHTA and CDR2 is FQGTGA. The CDR3 contains 13 residues. This CDR3 is CASSLIPAGELFF. CDR3 DNA: TGTGCCAGCAGCTTAATTCCGGCCGGGGAGCTGTTTTTT.

CDR3 sequence reads: CSVDATGGTGELFF. In nucleotides, the CDR3 is TGCAGCGTTGATGCTACAGGGGGCACCGGGGAGCTGTTTTTT. The chain employs TRBV29-1 and TRBJ2-2, with 8 bases lining up with TRBD1. CDR1 and CDR2 from the germline V gene are SQVTM and ANQGSEA. Trimming removed 3 bases from V and 4 bases from J; junction bases left unmatched: 4. The CDR3 is 14 residues long.

In this sample, this clonotype turned up once. This chain links TRBV5-1 with TRBJ1-2, with D uncertain. This CDR3 spans 13 amino acids. V gave up 4 bases and J gave up 4 bases, with 11 bases separating them. The V gene's germline CDR1 is SGHRS and CDR2 YFSETQ. CDR3 residues: CASSTQASYGYTF. The CDR3 bases are TGCGCCAGCAGCACGCAAGCTAGCTATGGCTACACCTTC.

The table lists this clonotype with many counts. The chain carries TRBV20-1 and TRBJ1-1; 9 bases line up with TRBD1. V was clipped by 2 bases and J by 5 bases; unmatched bases: 9. From germline, CDR1 is DFQATT and CDR2 SNEGSKA (reference sequence). The CDR3 contains 15 residues. The CDR3 DNA reads TGCAGTGCTAGACCGGGACAGGGCTCACGGACTGAAGCTTTCTTT. Its translation is CSARPGQGSRTEAFF.

The rearrangement uses TRBV15 and TRBJ1-4; D not certain. Trimming took 5 bases from V and 4 from J, leaving 14 bases between them. Germline assignment: CDR1 LNHNV and CDR2 YYDKDF (reference sequence). The CDR3 has 15 amino acids. The CDR3 protein is CATSPSPGSNEKLFF. The DNA of the CDR3 is TGTGCCACCAGCCCCAGCCCGGGCAGTAATGAAAAACTGTTTTTT.

Ten or more counts support this clonotype. The chain combines TRBV5-1 with TRBJ2-5; 8 bases are a match to TRBD2. Losses at the gene ends were 7 bases for V and 1 base for J; bases not matched to a gene: 9. This CDR3 region has 15 residues. Germline values: CDR1 SGHRS, CDR2 YFSETQ. CDR3 in amino acids: CASCKTTSGQETQYF. Here the CDR3 DNA reads TGCGCCAGCTGTAAGACAACTAGCGGCCAAGAGACCCAGTACTTC.

The CDR3 here is CASSVDLRPQHF. The CDR3 region has the DNA TGTGCCAGCAGCGTTGACCTTCGACCCCAGCATTTT. The chain uses TRBV7-8 and TRBJ1-5; the D is unclear. The CDR3 is made up of 12 amino acids. Between the trimmed V and J ends, which lost 5 bases and 10 bases, there was a span of 12 bases. Looked up from germline, CDR1 is SGHVS and CDR2 is FQNEAQ.

The J gene is TRBJ1-1, the V gene TRBV9, with 8 bases aligning to TRBD1. V lost 5 bases and J lost 6; bases outside the gene matches: 9. CDR1 SGDLS and CDR2 YYNGEE come from the germline V gene. The length of the CDR3 is 14 residues. CDR3 loop: CASSRGTGRPEAFF. CDR3 DNA: TGTGCCAGCAGTCGGGGGACAGGTCGGCCTGAAGCTTTCTTT. The full variable domain, in which reference TRBV9 and TRBJ1-1 provide the parts outside the CDR3, is DSGVTQTPKHLITATGQRVTLRCSPRSGDLSVYWYQQSLDQGLQFLIQYYNGEERAKGNILERFSAQQFPDLHSELNLSSLELGDSALYFCASSRGTGRPEAFFGQGTRLTVV.

The chain joins TRBV10-3 to TRBJ2-3; D ambiguous. The CDR3 has 12 residues. Germline-derived CDR1 and CDR2 are ENHRY and SYGVKD. Trimming cost V 3 bases and J 3 bases, with 4 bases left between them. CDR3 loop: CAISDLTDTQYF. CDR3 DNA: TGTGCCATCAGTGACCTGACAGATACGCAGTATTTT.

This chain links TRBV10-3 with TRBJ2-5; TRBD2 agrees at 7 bases. Trimming cost V 10 bases and J 4 bases; bases outside gene matches: 9. Germline V CDR1 and CDR2: ENHRY, SYGVKD. The CDR3 contains 13 residues. The CDR3 DNA reads as TGTGCCAGCAGGGATAGCGGGCCAGAGACCCAGTACTTC. Amino acids: CASRDSGPETQYF.

In the case of this clonotype: One end of the junction does not line up with germline, which may come from a read error. V gene TRBV10-3 combines with J gene TRBJ2-7; TRBD1 agrees at 10 bases. Germline CDR1 reads ENHRY; CDR2 reads SYGVKD. This CDR3 has 14 amino acids. The CDR3 DNA is TGTACCATCGCCCCGGGACAGGGGTTCAACGAGCAGTACTTC. Translated, it gives CTIAPGQGFNEQYF.

This clonotype turned up a few times. V gene TRBV10-3 combines with J gene TRBJ1-2, with D possibly matching TRBD1 (6 bases). Germline V CDR1 and CDR2: ENHRY, SYGVKD. The V and J ends lost 10 bases and 2 bases respectively, with 14 bases between them. The CDR3 runs 13 residues. In DNA, the CDR3 is TGTGCCAGGTCGGACACAGGGAACTATGGCTACACCTTC. This encodes CARSDTGNYGYTF.